Below are 2 T cell receptor beta chains sequenced from a single sample in a study of blood T cell repertoires in COVID-19. Profiled with immunoSEQ multiplex PCR; TCRdb holds only in-frame clones, not every one. The data contain 11,000 to 15,000 clones, 80% to 90% of them seen just once; the ten biggest clones take up 13% to 15%. The sequenced sample was peripheral blood. Receptors originate from a man between 45 and 60 years old with active COVID-19.

This clone has more than one count but fewer than ten. The J gene is TRBJ1-6, the V gene TRBV5-1, with a possible D match to TRBD1 (5 bases). The germline CDR1 and CDR2 sequences are SGHRS and YFSETQ. Trimming stripped 2 bases from V and 9 bases from J, with 12 bases between. The CDR3 is made up of 14 amino acids. CDR3 residues: CASSLAGRGSPLHF. CDR3 in DNA: TGCGCCAGCAGCTTAGCAGGAAGGGGTTCACCCCTCCACTTT.

This chain uses TRBV20-1 with TRBJ2-3; 10 bases match TRBD2. Germline CDR1 is DFQATT and CDR2 is SNEGSKA (reference sequence). The CDR3 runs 15 residues. The ends lost 3 bases at V and 7 bases at J; junction bases unmatched: 10. The CDR3 sequence is CSASRAGGFLNTQYF. Written as DNA, the CDR3 is TGCAGTGCTAGTAGAGCGGGAGGGTTCCTTAATACGCAGTATTTT.